This T cell receptor beta chain was documented in a study of blood T cell repertoires in COVID-19. Study in general: Sites in the United States, Italy and Spain provided acute and convalescent COVID-19 samples. From T cells, B-cell-depleted T cells, or PBMCs came the material, which was cDNA or gDNA.

Source study methods: Amplification of reference gene primers provided the estimated nucleated cell counts. Measured with immunoSEQ multiplex PCR; TCRdb has only the in-frame clones, and not every one. That table furnishes V, J and clone size, whereas the DNA furnished D and trimming. The sample consists of approximately 150,000 clones, about 86% of them appearing once. Input material: peripheral blood. The clonotype comes from a man between 65 and 79 years old with acute or convalescent COVID-19.

CDR3 bases: TGCGCCAGCAGCCAAGCCCCTAGCGGGAGGGGGGCAGATACGCAGTATTTT. Translated, it gives CASSQAPSGRGADTQYF. The chain combines TRBV4-3 with TRBJ2-3; 12 bases are shared with TRBD2. Germline lookup yields CDR1 LGHNA and CDR2 YSLEER. This CDR3 has 17 amino acids. The J segment lost 4 bases and the V segment lost 1 base, leaving 6 bases of the junction unmatched.